This T cell receptor beta chain appears in the sequencing data of a study of shared clonotypes between healthy human individuals (dated by TCRdb to the early 2020s). Regarding the research as a whole: The cohort included a few men and a couple of women between 18 and 49 years of age. Per donor, three plates each were used for CD4 naive and CD4 memory, two for CD8 naive, and one for CD8 memory. To estimate repertoire size and how much clonotype sharing occurs between individuals, the study deeply sequenced the blood TCR repertoires of about five healthy adults. Different laboratories and diverse techniques were used to prepare libraries and sequence TCR repertoires, to increase sequencing depth and limit assay-specific biases. Each donor's leukapheresis produced roughly between about 0.85 and 10 billion PBMCs.

V gives up 1 base and J gives up 0 bases, and the segment between their germline ends measures 12 bases. Looking up the germline V gene yields CDR1 SGHDT and CDR2 YYEEEE. Including the terminal cysteine and phenylalanine, the CDR3 comprises 16 residues. CDR3 DNA only is kept here, 48 bases in frame from base 1. Using the deep immunoSEQ assay, multiplex PCR amplified TCR CDR3 regions from genomic DNA. For each cell subset, the extracted genomic DNA was distributed evenly across all wells of several immunoSEQ 96-well plates, and each plate served as one replicate. For sorted subsets, approximately 210 ng genomic DNA, equal to 30,000 to 35,000 T cell genomes, was loaded into each replicate PCR. Purified libraries were measured with a Qubit 3.0 fluorometer, size-checked on a Bioanalyzer 2100, and measured again with the KAPA Library Quantification kit. A separate single-read 150-cycle Illumina NextSeq 550 flow cell was used to sequence each immunoSEQ 96-well plate. As for how the authors treated the data: Because the immunoSEQ output held only junctional sequences and lacked quality scores, the filtering could not match the filtering applied to full-length reads. To assign V/J genes and CDR3, sequences were annotated against IMGT germline references using PyIR, a Python wrapper for IgBLAST v1.9. Reads were removed for weak V/J assignments (E-value above 1e-6), missing CDR3, stop codons, out-of-frame junctions, or ambiguous translated residues. V3J clonotypes were defined as sequences sharing the same inferred V gene, J gene, and CDR3 amino acid sequence. To compute the percentage overlap between repertoires, the number of shared unique clonotypes was divided by the size of the smaller repertoire. Richness of each repertoire was evaluated using RTK rarefaction, the Chao1 estimator, and Recon v2.1 estimates of unobserved clonotypes. Generation probabilities were computed with OLGA for all TCRbeta clonotypes obtained by the gDNA method from a few donors. TCRdb took over this immuneACCESS table, retaining in-frame rearrangements with V and J assigned. Such tables are incomplete; in checked studies, under half of the missing clones stem from an unresolved V gene, and the remainder is unexplained. The DNA was the basis for D and trimming; V, J and clone size are from that table. The sample profile shows 600,000 to 750,000 clones; 72% of them were found once. Of the sample, less than 2% falls within the top ten clones.

The research as a whole found: Sampling was restricted to blood, and TCR repertoires in tissues likely differ from the TCR repertoires found in blood. Compared with non-shared clonotypes, clonotypes shared by all four sorted-subset donors had higher generation probabilities. Because the study included a small number of donors, the genetic and exposure-history diversity represented was limited. When several donors were compared, the shared fraction of clonotypes was about 5.4% for naive CD4, over 3% for naive CD8, 2.3% for memory CD4, and approximately 0.4% for memory CD8. Pairwise subsampling led to the expectation that sequencing depth would affect the degree of clonotype sharing among donors. Incomplete sequencing was indicated by rarefaction of sorted-subset datasets, despite the large sequencing depth. Estimated clonotype richness was generally larger for naive than for memory subsets.

On this clone: Its antigen remains undetermined. It has no much larger one-base neighbor in the sample; base qualities were not kept.

The donors were healthy, HIV-negative adults with no recently reported acute infections or vaccinations. Every donor was a Caucasian adult living in Nashville, Tennessee, USA. CD4+ T cells were enriched through magnetic negative selection, after which naive cells were positively selected on CD45RA and the remaining negative fraction served as the memory subset. Blood was obtained by leukapheresis, after which PBMCs were separated by Ficoll-Histopaque density gradient centrifugation and cryopreserved in liquid nitrogen vapor phase. Analytical flow cytometry was used to check the purity and quantity of every magnetically sorted T cell population. From each sorted fraction, genomic DNA was isolated and quantified by UV absorbance on a Nanodrop 2000c.

The chain joins TRBV5-6 to TRBJ2-3; the D segment could be TRBD2, given 5 matching bases. The source is a woman in her twenties or thirties in good health. The sample comprised memory CD4+ T cells sorted from blood. This specimen's cell subset or site label, per the study, means: CD45RA-negative fraction. The DNA sequence is as follows: TGTGCCAGCAGCTTGAGGCGACTAACTAGCACAGATACGCAGTATTTT. The encoded protein is CASSLRRLTSTDTQYF.